This T cell receptor (beta chain) was retrieved from a study of CD8 T cells in ankylosing spondylitis. General observations from the study: Characteristic of ankylosing spondylitis blood, it appeared, was a TCR beta motif comprising eight highly homologous variants. In the blood and synovial fluid of reactive arthritis, some motif variants had been previously reported.

V shed 7 bases and J shed 5 bases, with 14 bases lying between them. Looked up from germline, CDR1 is DFQATT and CDR2 is SNEGSKA (reference sequence). The CDR3 spans 13 residues. Each CDR3 protein is one row after TCRdb ran MiXCR on the 5' RACE reads. The sample has about 800,000 distinct CDR3 sequences; around 11% are singletons. This clonotype was counted between two and nine times. Antigen specificity is unknown. This sequence originates from a male donor with ankylosing spondylitis. Sequencing was done on a sample of blood, either unsorted or a sorted T cell fraction (not recorded which). The V gene is TRBV20-1, the J gene TRBJ2-2; D is perhaps TRBD1 (6 bases). CDR3 region: CSGGGTLTGELFF. The CDR3 DNA reads as TGCAGTGGAGGGGGAACCCTTACCGGGGAGCTGTTTTTT.